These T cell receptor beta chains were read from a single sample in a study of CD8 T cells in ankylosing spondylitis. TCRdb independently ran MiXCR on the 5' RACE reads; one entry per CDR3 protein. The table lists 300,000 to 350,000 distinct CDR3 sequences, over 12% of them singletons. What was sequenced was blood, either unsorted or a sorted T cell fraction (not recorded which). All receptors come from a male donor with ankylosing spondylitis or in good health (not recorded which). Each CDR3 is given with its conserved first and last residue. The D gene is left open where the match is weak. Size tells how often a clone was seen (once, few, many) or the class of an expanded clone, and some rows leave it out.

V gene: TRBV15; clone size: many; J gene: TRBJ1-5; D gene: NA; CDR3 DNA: TGTGCCACCAGCGTCATGGGGGGTGGCCAGCATTTT; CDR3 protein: CATSVMGGGQHF
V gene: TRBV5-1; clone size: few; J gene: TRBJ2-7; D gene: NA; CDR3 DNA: TGCGCCAGCAGCTTGGACGCCTCCTACGAGCAGTACTTC; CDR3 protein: CASSLDASYEQYF
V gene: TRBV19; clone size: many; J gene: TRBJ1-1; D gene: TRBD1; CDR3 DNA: TGTGCCAGTAGTACGGACAGGGACACTGAAGCTTTCTTT; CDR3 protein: CASSTDRDTEAFF
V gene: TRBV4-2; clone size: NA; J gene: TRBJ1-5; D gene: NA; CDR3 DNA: TGTGCCAGCAGCCCTTCGGGGGGGGGCGGGCAGCCCCAGCATTTT; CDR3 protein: CASSPSGGGGQPQHF
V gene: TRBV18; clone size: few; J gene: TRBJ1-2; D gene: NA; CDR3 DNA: TGTGCCAGCTCACCCGCAGACTCTAACTATGGCTACACCTTC; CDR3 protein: CASSPADSNYGYTF
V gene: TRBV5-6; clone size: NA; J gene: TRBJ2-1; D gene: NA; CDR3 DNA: TGTGCCAGCAGCTCCCCCCTCGATCGGGACCGAAAAGTAGGTGAGCAGTTCTTC; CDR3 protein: CASSSPLDRDRKVGEQFF
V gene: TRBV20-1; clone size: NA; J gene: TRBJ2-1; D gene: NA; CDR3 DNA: TGCAGTGCCCTCCAGGGAAATGAGCAGTTCTTC; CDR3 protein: CSALQGNEQFF
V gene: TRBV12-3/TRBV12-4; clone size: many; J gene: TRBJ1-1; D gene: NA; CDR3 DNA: TGTGCCAGCAGTTTAGGTCAGGCGAACACTGAAGCTTTCTTT; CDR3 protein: CASSLGQANTEAFF
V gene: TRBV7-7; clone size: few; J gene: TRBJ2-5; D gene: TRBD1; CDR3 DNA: TGTGCCAGCAGCCTTGGGACAGGGGGCAAAGAGACCCAGTACTTC; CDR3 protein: CASSLGTGGKETQYF
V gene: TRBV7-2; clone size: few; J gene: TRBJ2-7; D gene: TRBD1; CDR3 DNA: TGTGCCAGCAGCCCCCGGACAGGGTCCCTCGAGCAGTACTTC; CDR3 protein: CASSPRTGSLEQYF
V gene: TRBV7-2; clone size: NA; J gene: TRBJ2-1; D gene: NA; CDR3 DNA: TGTGCCAGCAGCTTAGACGGCAGGGTGAATGAGCAGTTCTTC; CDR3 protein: CASSLDGRVNEQFF
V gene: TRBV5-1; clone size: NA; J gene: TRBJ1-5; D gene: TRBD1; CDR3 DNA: TGCGCCAGCAGCCGCGAGGGACAGACAAATCAGCCCCAGCATTTT; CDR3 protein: CASSREGQTNQPQHF
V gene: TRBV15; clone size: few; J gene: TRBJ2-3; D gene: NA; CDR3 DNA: TGTGCCACCAGCAGGGAGGGGACGACAGATACGCAGTATTTT; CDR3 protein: CATSREGTTDTQYF
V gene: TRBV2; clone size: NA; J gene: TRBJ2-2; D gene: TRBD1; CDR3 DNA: TGTGCCAGCCGGGGGACAGGGGGCTCTAACACCGGGGAGCTGTTTTTT; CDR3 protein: CASRGTGGSNTGELFF
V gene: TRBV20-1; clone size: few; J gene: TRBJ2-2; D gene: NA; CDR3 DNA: TGCAGTGGGAGGGAGGCGTACGGGGAGCTGTTTTTT; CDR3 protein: CSGREAYGELFF
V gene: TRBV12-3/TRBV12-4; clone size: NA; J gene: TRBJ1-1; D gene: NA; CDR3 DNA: TGTGCCAGCAGGGGTTTAGGGTCTACTGAAGCTTTCTTT; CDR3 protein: CASRGLGSTEAFF
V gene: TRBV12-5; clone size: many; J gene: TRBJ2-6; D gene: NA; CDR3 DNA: TGTGCTAGTGGTTTGGTGTTTCCGTCCTCTGGGGCCAACGTCCTGACTTTC; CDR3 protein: CASGLVFPSSGANVLTF
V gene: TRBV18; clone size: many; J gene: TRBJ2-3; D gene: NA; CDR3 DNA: TGTGCCAGCTCACCACCGTTGGCAGATACGCAGTATTTT; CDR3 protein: CASSPPLADTQYF
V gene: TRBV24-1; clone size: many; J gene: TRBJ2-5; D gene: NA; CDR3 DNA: TGTGCCACCAGCCCCGGCCACTCCAGCCAAGAGACCCAGTACTTC; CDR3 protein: CATSPGHSSQETQYF
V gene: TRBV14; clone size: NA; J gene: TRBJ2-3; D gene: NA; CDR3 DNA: TGTGCCAGCAGCCAACGGTCAATCTCAGATACGCAGTATTTT; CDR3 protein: CASSQRSISDTQYF
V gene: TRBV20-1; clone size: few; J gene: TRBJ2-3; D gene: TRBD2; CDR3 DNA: TGCAGTGGGACTAGCGGGGGCTTAGCAGATACGCAGTATTTT; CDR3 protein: CSGTSGGLADTQYF
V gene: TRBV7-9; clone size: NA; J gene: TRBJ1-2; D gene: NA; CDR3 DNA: TGTGCCAGCAGCTTAGAGGTTTCAAGGGGCTATGGCTACACCTTC; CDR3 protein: CASSLEVSRGYGYTF
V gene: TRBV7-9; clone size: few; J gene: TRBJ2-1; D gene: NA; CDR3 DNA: TGTGCCAGCAGCTGGGCAGCTCCCCTCAATGAGCAGTTCTTC; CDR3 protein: CASSWAAPLNEQFF
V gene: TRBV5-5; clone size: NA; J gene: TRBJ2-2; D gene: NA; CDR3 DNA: TGTGCCAGCAGCTTGATCGCCGGGGAGCTGTTTTTT; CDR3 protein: CASSLIAGELFF
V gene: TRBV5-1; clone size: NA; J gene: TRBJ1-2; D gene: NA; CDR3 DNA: TGCGCCAGCAGCTTGGGTGACAGCGCCTATGGCTACACCTTC; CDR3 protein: CASSLGDSAYGYTF
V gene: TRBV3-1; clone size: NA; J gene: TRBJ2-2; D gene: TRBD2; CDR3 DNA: TGTGCCAGCAGCCAGTGGGGAGCGGGAAACACCGGGGAGCTGTTTTTT; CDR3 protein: CASSQWGAGNTGELFF
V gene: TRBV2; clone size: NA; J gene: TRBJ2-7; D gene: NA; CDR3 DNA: TGTGCCAGCATGGGGGGTTCCTACGAGCAGTACTTC; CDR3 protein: CASMGGSYEQYF
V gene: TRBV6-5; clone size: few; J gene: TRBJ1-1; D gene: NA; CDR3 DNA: TGTGCCAGCAGCTACGCCTGGGCTTCAATGAACACTGAAGCTTTCTTT; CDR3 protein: CASSYAWASMNTEAFF
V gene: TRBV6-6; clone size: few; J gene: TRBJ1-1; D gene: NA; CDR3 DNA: TGTGCCAGCAAGGGGGGCCCGAACACTGAAGCTTTCTTT; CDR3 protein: CASKGGPNTEAFF
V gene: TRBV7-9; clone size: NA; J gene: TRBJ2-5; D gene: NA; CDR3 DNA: TGTGCCAGCAGCTTCGACCCTTTGGGCCCCCAGTACTTC; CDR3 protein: CASSFDPLGPQYF
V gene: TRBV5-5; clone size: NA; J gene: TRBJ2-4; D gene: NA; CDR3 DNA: TGTGCCAGCAGCTGGAATGCGGGCGCCAAAAACATTCAGTACTTC; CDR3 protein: CASSWNAGAKNIQYF
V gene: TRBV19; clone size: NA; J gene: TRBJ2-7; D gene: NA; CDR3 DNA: TGTGCCAGTAGTATAGATCGGGCAGGGAGCTACGAGCAGTACTTC; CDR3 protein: CASSIDRAGSYEQYF
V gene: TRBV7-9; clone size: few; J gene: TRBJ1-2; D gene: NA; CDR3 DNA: TGTGCCAGCAGCCAAACGGGCAGGGTTGGTGGCTACACCTTC; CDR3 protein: CASSQTGRVGGYTF
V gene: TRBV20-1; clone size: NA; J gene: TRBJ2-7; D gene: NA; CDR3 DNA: TGCAGTGCTAGACCTTTTGTCTCCTACGAGCAGTACTTC; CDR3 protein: CSARPFVSYEQYF
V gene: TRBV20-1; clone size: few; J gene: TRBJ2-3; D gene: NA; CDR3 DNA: TGCAGTGCTAAGGGACCTAGCACAGATACGCAGTATTTT; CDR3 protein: CSAKGPSTDTQYF
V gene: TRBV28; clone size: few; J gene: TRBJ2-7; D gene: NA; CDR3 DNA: TGTGCCAGCAGTTTGATGGATAGCTCCTACGAGCAGTACTTC; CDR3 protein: CASSLMDSSYEQYF
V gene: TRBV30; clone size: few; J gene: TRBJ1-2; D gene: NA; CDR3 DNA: TGTGCCTGGGCTGGACAGTTCTATGGCTACACCTTC; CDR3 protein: CAWAGQFYGYTF
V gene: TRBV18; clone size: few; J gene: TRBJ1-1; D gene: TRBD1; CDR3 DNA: TGTGCCAGCTCACCACAGGACAGGACTAACACTGAAGCTTTCTTT; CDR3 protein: CASSPQDRTNTEAFF
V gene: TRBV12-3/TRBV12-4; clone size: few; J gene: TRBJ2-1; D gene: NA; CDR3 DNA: TGTGCCAGCAGTTTACAGAACGACAATGAGCAGTTCTTC; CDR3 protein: CASSLQNDNEQFF
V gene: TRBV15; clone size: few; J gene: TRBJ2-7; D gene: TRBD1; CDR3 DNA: TGTGCCACCAGCAGAGATAGGACAGGGGACGAGCAGTACTTC; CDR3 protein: CATSRDRTGDEQYF
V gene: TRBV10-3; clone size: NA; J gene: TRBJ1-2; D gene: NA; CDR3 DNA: TGTGCCATCAGTGGGTGGGAAAATGACTATGGCTACACCTTC; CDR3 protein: CAISGWENDYGYTF
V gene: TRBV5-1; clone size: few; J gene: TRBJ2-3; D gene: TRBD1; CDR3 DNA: TGCGCCAGCAGCCCGCCCGGGACAGGGGGCACAGATACGCAGTATTTT; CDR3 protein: CASSPPGTGGTDTQYF
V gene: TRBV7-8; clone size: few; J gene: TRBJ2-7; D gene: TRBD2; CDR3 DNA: TGTGCCAGCAGCCTTAATCGATTGCCTAGCGGGAGTAACCGGTACTTC; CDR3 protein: CASSLNRLPSGSNRYF
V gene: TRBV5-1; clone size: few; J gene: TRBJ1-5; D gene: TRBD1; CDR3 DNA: TGCGCCAGCAGCCCGGGAGGTCAGGGGGGTCAGCCCCAGCATTTT; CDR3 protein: CASSPGGQGGQPQHF
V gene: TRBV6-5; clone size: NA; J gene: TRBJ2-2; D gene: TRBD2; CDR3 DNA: TGTGCCAGCAGTTATCAGGGCGGGAGTTTGGGAAACACCGGGGAGCTGTTTTTT; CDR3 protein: CASSYQGGSLGNTGELFF
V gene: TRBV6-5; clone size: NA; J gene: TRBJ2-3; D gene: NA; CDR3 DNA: TGTGCCAGCAGCTATAGGTCTGAACTAGTAACGCAGTATTTT; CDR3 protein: CASSYRSELVTQYF
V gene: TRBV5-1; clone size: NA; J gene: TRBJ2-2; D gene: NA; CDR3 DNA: TGCGCCAGCAGCTTGGATACCCAGAACACCGGGGAGCTGTTTTTT; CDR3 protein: CASSLDTQNTGELFF
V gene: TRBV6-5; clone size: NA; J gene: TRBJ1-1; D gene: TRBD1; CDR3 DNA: TGTGCCAGCAGTTCCTTGGGACAGAGGAACACTGAAGCTTTCTTT; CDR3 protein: CASSSLGQRNTEAFF
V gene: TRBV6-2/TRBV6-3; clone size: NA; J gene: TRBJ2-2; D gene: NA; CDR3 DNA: TGTGCCAGCAGTTATTCGGGGGCACACACCGGGGAGCTGTTTTTT; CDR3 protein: CASSYSGAHTGELFF
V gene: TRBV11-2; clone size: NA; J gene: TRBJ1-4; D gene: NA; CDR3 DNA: TGTGCCAGCAGCCAACAGGGCAGTAATGAAAAACTGTTTTTT; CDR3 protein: CASSQQGSNEKLFF
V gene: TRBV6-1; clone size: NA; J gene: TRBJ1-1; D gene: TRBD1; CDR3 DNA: TGTGCCAGCAGAGATGACAGGGGGGGCACTGAAGCTTTCTTT; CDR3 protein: CASRDDRGGTEAFF
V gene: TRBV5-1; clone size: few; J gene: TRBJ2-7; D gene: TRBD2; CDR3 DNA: TGCGCCAGCAGCTTCGCTAGCGGCTACGAGCAGTACTTC; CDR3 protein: CASSFASGYEQYF
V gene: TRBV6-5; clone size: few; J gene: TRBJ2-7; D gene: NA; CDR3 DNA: TGTGCCAGCATGAGTAGAATCTACGAGCAGTACTTC; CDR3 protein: CASMSRIYEQYF
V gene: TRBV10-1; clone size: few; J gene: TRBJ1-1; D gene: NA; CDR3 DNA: TGCGCCAGCAGTGAGGGGGGAGGGACTGAAGCTTTCTTT; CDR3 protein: CASSEGGGTEAFF
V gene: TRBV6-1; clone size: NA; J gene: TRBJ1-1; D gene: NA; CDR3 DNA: TGTGCCAGCAGTGATGGGAGAGGACGGGCCCTCAACACTGAAGCTTTCTTT; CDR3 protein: CASSDGRGRALNTEAFF
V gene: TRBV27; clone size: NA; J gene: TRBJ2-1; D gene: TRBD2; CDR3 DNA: TGTGCCAGCAGTTTATCTGGGGGGCTAGCGGGAGCCTATGAGCAGTTCTTC; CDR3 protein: CASSLSGGLAGAYEQFF
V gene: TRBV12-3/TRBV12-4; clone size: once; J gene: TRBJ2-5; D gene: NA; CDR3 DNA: TGTGCCAGCAGTCTGACGGCGGGGCACCAAGAGACCCAGTACTTC; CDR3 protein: CASSLTAGHQETQYF